A single sample is the source of the 25 T cell receptor beta chains below, sequenced in a study of shared clonotypes between healthy human individuals. Naive CD8 cells lacked CD45RO, underwent positive selection for CCR7 and left out terminally differentiated effector memory CD45RA+ cells. Produced via immunoSEQ multiplex PCR; TCRdb's table is partial and in-frame only. The data hold 2 million or so clones, with about 95% observed a single time. Sequenced input: naive CD8+ T cells sorted from blood. The source is a man aged 18-30 years in good health.

The chain is built from TRBV12-2 and TRBJ1-5. TRBV12-2 is recorded as a pseudogene. The CDR3 contains 20 residues. In nucleotides, the CDR3 is TGTGCAAGTCGCTTAGCGCGGGGGGACGAAAGGAGGGTTCGCAATCAGCCCCAGCATTTT. It is translated as CASRLARGDERRVRNQPQHF.

This clone was seen once. This rearrangement joins TRBV6-6 to TRBJ1-3; tentative D call: TRBD1 (6 bases). This CDR3 has 13 amino acids. V lost 6 bases and J lost 7, with 13 bases in between. The germline gives CDR1 MNHNY, CDR2 SVGAGI (reference sequence). CDR3 nucleotide sequence: TGTGCCAGCAGCCAGGGGTGGCTGAACACCATATATTTT. Encoded protein: CASSQGWLNTIYF.

V usage is TRBV28 and J usage is TRBJ1-1; weak D call: TRBD1 (5 bases). V dropped 2 bases and J dropped 4 bases, with 14 bases sitting between them. The CDR3 has 15 amino acids. Germline V gene data show CDR1 as MDHEN and CDR2 as SYDVKM. The DNA of the CDR3 is TGTGCCAGCAGTTTAGCAGGGTCGGGGCGCACTGAAGCTTTCTTT. Translated: CASSLAGSGRTEAFF.

V gene TRBV7-8 combines with J gene TRBJ2-7, with TRBD2 matching over 7 bases. The CDR3 runs 12 residues. J gave up 7 bases and V 2 bases, and 2 bases lay outside the gene matches. Germline lookup yields CDR1 SGHVS and CDR2 FQNEAQ. The CDR3 bases are TGTGCCAGCAGCTTAAGTAGCGGGGAGCAGTACTTC. Translated: CASSLSSGEQYF. Variable domain in full (rest from reference TRBV7-8 and TRBJ2-7): GAGVSQSPRYKVAKRGQDVALRCDPISGHVSLFWYQQALGQGPEFLTYFQNEAQLDKSGLPSDRFFAERPEGSVSTLKIQRTQQEDSAVYLCASSLSSGEQYFGPGTRLTVT.

About this clone itself: This may be a read error: a much more frequent sequence differs by one nucleotide. The sample holds other DNA sequences that translate to the same CDR3. This chain connects TRBV11-2 to TRBJ2-7, with D tentatively TRBD1 or TRBD2 (5 bases each). The CDR3 is 11 residues long. Deletions cut 3 bases from V and 5 bases from J, with 5 bases between. CDR1 SGHAT and CDR2 FQNNGV come from the germline V gene. The CDR3 bases are TGTGCCAGCAGCTTGGGGGACGAGCAGTACTTC. It yields the protein CASSLGDEQYF. Full variable domain (remainder filled in from reference TRBV11-2 and TRBJ2-7): EAGVAQSPRYKIIEKRQSVAFWCNPISGHATLYWYQQILGQGPKLLIQFQNNGVVDDSQLPKDRFSAERLKGVDSTLKIQPAKLEDSAVYLCASSLGDEQYFGPGTRLTVT.

This chain joins TRBV7-3 and TRBJ1-1, with a tentative D call TRBD1 (5 bases). V lost 2 bases and J lost 2, with 15 bases in between. This CDR3 comprises 16 residues. Germline V gives CDR1 SGHTA, CDR2 FQGTGA. The CDR3 nucleotides are TGTGCCAGCAGCTTAGGGGCCGCAGGGCAAAACACTGAAGCTTTCTTT. This sequence encodes CASSLGAAGQNTEAFF. The variable domain in full, completed from reference TRBV7-3 and TRBJ1-1, reads GAGVSQTPSNKVTEKGKYVELRCDPISGHTALYWYRQSLGQGPEFLIYFQGTGAADDSGLPNDRFFAVRPEGSVSTLKIQRTERGDSAVYLCASSLGAAGQNTEAFFGQGTRLTVV.

The chain joins TRBV30 to TRBJ2-7; D gene uncertain. Germline values: CDR1 GTSNPN, CDR2 SVGIG (reference sequence). Trimming took off 0 bases at V and 2 bases at J, with 8 bases between the two ends. This CDR3 spans 13 amino acids. The chain's CDR3 is CAWSVDQAYEQYF. CDR3 nucleotides: TGTGCCTGGAGTGTGGACCAGGCCTACGAGCAGTACTTC.

This rearrangement joins TRBV5-6 to TRBJ2-1; 11 positions agree with TRBD2. Germline assignment: CDR1 SGHDT and CDR2 YYEEEE. Trimming cost V 1 base and J 10 bases; bases outside gene matches: 7. The CDR3 has 15 residues. Here the CDR3 reads CASSLTLAGAREQFF. The CDR3 DNA is TGTGCCAGCAGCTTGACACTAGCGGGAGCAAGGGAGCAGTTCTTC.

V gene TRBV5-6 combines with J gene TRBJ1-1; D not certain. In germline, CDR1 is SGHDT, CDR2 YYEEEE. This CDR3 region has 13 residues. Trimming left V 2 bases short and J 4 bases short, with 9 bases between. CDR3 sequence: CASSFGLATEAFF. CDR3 nucleotides: TGTGCCAGCAGCTTTGGTTTAGCCACTGAAGCTTTCTTT.

The V gene is TRBV2, the J gene TRBJ1-4; no definite D call. The CDR3 runs 17 residues. The V gene's germline CDR1 is SNHLY and CDR2 FYNNEI. The V gene lost 1 base and the J gene lost 0 bases, with 12 bases spanning the gap. The chain's CDR3 is CASSEVVTVATNEKLFF. In nucleotides, the CDR3 is TGTGCCAGCAGTGAAGTCGTCACCGTCGCAACTAATGAAAAACTGTTTTTT.

This chain uses TRBV11-2 with TRBJ2-5, with 9 bases lining up with TRBD2. CDR3 length: 16 residues. J was trimmed by 2 bases and V by 4 bases; bases with no gene match: 8. The germline CDR1 and CDR2 sequences are SGHAT and FQNNGV. The CDR3 spells CASSSSPLAGQETQYF. In DNA, the CDR3 is TGTGCCAGCAGCTCAAGTCCCCTAGCGGGGCAAGAGACCCAGTACTTC.

This chain joins TRBV5-8 and TRBJ2-2, with TRBD2 identical over 13 bases. Germline lookup yields CDR1 SGHTS and CDR2 YDEGEE. CDR3 size: 18 residues. The V gene end was trimmed by 0 bases and the J gene end by 7 bases; junction bases not matched to a gene: 9. The CDR3: CASSLARTSGRGDGELFF. CDR3 DNA sequence: TGTGCCAGCAGCTTGGCCAGGACTAGCGGGAGAGGTGACGGGGAGCTGTTTTTT.

The V and J genes are TRBV2 and TRBJ2-7; the D is unclear. This CDR3 is built from 14 residues. The germline V and J ends were trimmed by 3 bases and 0 bases, with 9 bases remaining between them. The germline CDR1 and CDR2 sequences are SNHLY and FYNNEI. CDR3 protein: CASSDRGSSYEQYF. The CDR3 DNA reads as TGTGCCAGCAGTGACCGCGGAAGCTCCTACGAGCAGTACTTC.

The J gene is TRBJ2-7, the V gene TRBV7-8; D gene ambiguous. Germline lookup yields CDR1 SGHVS and CDR2 FQNEAQ. CDR3 length: 15 residues. Trimming pared 1 base from V and 3 bases from J, leaving 13 bases between. This CDR3 is CASSLEDAEYYEQYF. CDR3 sequence (DNA): TGTGCCAGCAGCTTAGAGGACGCCGAATACTACGAGCAGTACTTC.

In its sample, this clone was seen once. The rearrangement joins TRBV5-6 to TRBJ1-2; 7 bases map to TRBD1. The CDR3 extends over 16 amino acids. Germline V gives CDR1 SGHDT, CDR2 YYEEEE. J was trimmed by 7 bases and V by 0 bases; bases with no gene match: 12. The CDR3 DNA follows: TGTGCCAGCAGCTTGGTCCGGGGACAGCAGGCCTTTGGCTACACCTTC. Protein product: CASSLVRGQQAFGYTF.

In the case of this clone: This sample also contains other DNA sequences that code for the same CDR3. The rearrangement uses TRBV28 and TRBJ2-7, with 10 bases matching TRBD2. The CDR3 spans 14 residues. Germline trimming cut 8 bases from V and 2 bases from J; bases unmatched to any gene: 6. Looked up from germline, CDR1 is MDHEN and CDR2 is SYDVKM. Here the CDR3 reads CASYPSGGAYEQYF. The CDR3 DNA is TGTGCCAGCTACCCGAGCGGGGGGGCCTACGAGCAGTACTTC.

This chain links TRBV6-1 with TRBJ2-3; D ambiguous. V lost 1 base to trimming and J lost 3 bases, with 5 bases between them. Germline V CDR1 and CDR2: MNHNS, SASEGT. This CDR3 spans 13 amino acids. CDR3 amino acids: CASSEGQTDTQYF. The CDR3 region has the DNA TGTGCCAGCAGTGAAGGACAAACAGATACGCAGTATTTT.

The chain links TRBV2 to TRBJ2-5; D gene unclear. The V end was cut by 6 bases, the J end by 2 bases, with 16 bases between. CDR3 length: 15 amino acids. Germline CDR1 reads SNHLY; CDR2 reads FYNNEI. In DNA, the CDR3 is TGTGCCAGCAGCCTCCGGATAGCAGTACAAGAGACCCAGTACTTC. Translated: CASSLRIAVQETQYF. The whole variable domain, filled in from reference TRBV2 and TRBJ2-5, reads EPEVTQTPSHQVTQMGQEVILRCVPISNHLYFYWYRQILGQKVEFLVSFYNNEISEKSEIFDDQFSVERPDGSNFTLKIRSTKLEDSAMYFCASSLRIAVQETQYFGPGTRLLVL.

As for this clone: This sample also contains other DNA sequences that code for the same CDR3. The chain couples TRBV4-1 to TRBJ2-3; possible D gene TRBD2, 5 bases. The CDR3 has 14 amino acids. CDR1 and CDR2 (germline): MGHRA, YSYEKL. The V end was cut by 5 bases, the J end by 0 bases, with 9 bases between. The CDR3 loop is CASSLRTSTDTQYF. The CDR3 bases are TGCGCCAGCAGCTTACGGACTAGCACAGATACGCAGTATTTT.

CDR3 coding DNA: TGTGCCAGCAGTTATATGGACAGGACCTACGAGCAGTACTTC. It specifies CASSYMDRTYEQYF. The chain links TRBV6-5 to TRBJ2-7; TRBD1 matches 7 bases. Unmatched junction bases numbered 4, after V lost 3 bases and J lost 2 bases. This CDR3 spans 14 amino acids. Germline assignment: CDR1 MNHEY and CDR2 SVGAGI.

The chain carries TRBV6-6 and TRBJ1-1; the D is unclear. Deletions cut 0 bases from V and 0 bases from J, with 11 bases between. Germline V gives CDR1 MNHNY, CDR2 SVGAGI (reference sequence). The CDR3 sequence is 16 residues long. CDR3 residues: CASSYSPDLMNTEAFF. The CDR3 DNA is TGTGCCAGCAGTTACTCGCCAGACCTGATGAACACTGAAGCTTTCTTT.

This clone was observed once. In nucleotides, the CDR3 is TGTGCCAGTAGTACAGCCCCCTATGGCTACACCTTC. It encodes CASSTAPYGYTF. The chain employs TRBV9 and TRBJ1-2, with D unclear. Trimming left V 8 bases short and J 4 bases short, with 12 bases between. From germline, CDR1 is SGDLS and CDR2 YYNGEE. The CDR3 covers 12 residues.

The DNA for the CDR3 is TGTGCCAGCAGCCTTGACGGTACCTCTGGAAACACCATATATTTT. The encoded protein is CASSLDGTSGNTIYF. V gene TRBV7-6 combines with J gene TRBJ1-3; D remains unclear. Germline V gene lookup returns CDR1 SGHVS and CDR2 FNYEAQ. The CDR3 contains 15 residues. V lost 5 bases to trimming and J lost 0 bases, with 11 bases between them. The variable domain in full, with the rest retrieved from reference TRBV7-6 and TRBJ1-3, is GAGVSQSPRYKVTKRGQDVALRCDPISGHVSLYWYRQALGQGPEFLTYFNYEAQQDKSGLPNDRFSAERPEGSISTLTIQRTEQRDSAMYRCASSLDGTSGNTIYFGEGSWLTVV.

The chain joins TRBV18 to TRBJ2-7, with TRBD2 matching over 7 bases. The CDR3 sequence is 15 residues long. With 0 bases clipped from V and 4 bases from J, the junction kept 6 bases outside the gene matches. Germline-derived CDR1 and CDR2 are KGHSH and LQKENI. CDR3 nucleotides: TGTGCCAGCTCACCACCCGGCGGGAGTCGGTACGAGCAGTACTTC. It is translated as CASSPPGGSRYEQYF. Using reference TRBV18 and TRBJ2-7 for the parts outside the CDR3, the full variable domain is NAGVMQNPRHLVRRRGQEARLRCSPMKGHSHVYWYRQLPEEGLKFMVYLQKENIIDESGMPKERFSAEFPKEGPSILRIQQVVRGDSAAYFCASSPPGGSRYEQYFGPGTRLTVT.

This sequence joins TRBV5-4 and TRBJ2-1, with 11 bases that match TRBD1. The CDR3 has 17 amino acids. Trimming removed 0 bases from V and 7 bases from J; junction bases left unmatched: 9. The germline gives CDR1 SGHNT, CDR2 YYREEE (reference sequence). CDR3: CASSLATGQGARNEQFF. In DNA form, the CDR3 reads TGTGCCAGCAGCTTGGCAACAGGACAGGGGGCAAGAAATGAGCAGTTCTTC.